The entry below describes one T cell receptor (beta chain). Antigen specificity is unknown. Regarding time point: newly diagnosed GD, antithyroid drugs for less than 3 months. Extracted RNA from PBMCs served as the source of the TCR library. The CDR3 contains 12 residues. Germline assignment: CDR1 MNHNS and CDR2 SASEGT. Between the trimmed V and J ends, which lost 10 bases and 8 bases, there was a span of 14 bases. The data were obtained in a study of regulatory T cells in long-lasting Graves disease. Whole-study findings and limits: Lower TCR diversity characterized persistent Graves' patients relative to newly diagnosed patients.

Sequencing libraries for TCR beta were prepared with iRepertoire HTBI primers and Arm-PCR of CDR3 regions. TCRdb fed the multiplex PCR reads into MiXCR, producing one record per CDR3 protein. The sample yields roughly 510,000 distinct CDR3 sequences, more than 15% seen once. This sample was also put to use in a study of T cells in Graves' hyperthyroidism and ophthalmopathy.

Sequencing was performed on peripheral blood mononuclear cells (PBMCs), taken at new diagnosis, from a patient treated with antithyroid drugs. The sequence was obtained from a man in his late teens or twenties with Graves disease. The chain couples TRBV6-1 to TRBJ2-2; no clear D. In nucleotides, the CDR3 is TGTGCCACCTCCCTCGTTGTGGGGGAGCTGTTTTTT. Translated, it gives CATSLVVGELFF.